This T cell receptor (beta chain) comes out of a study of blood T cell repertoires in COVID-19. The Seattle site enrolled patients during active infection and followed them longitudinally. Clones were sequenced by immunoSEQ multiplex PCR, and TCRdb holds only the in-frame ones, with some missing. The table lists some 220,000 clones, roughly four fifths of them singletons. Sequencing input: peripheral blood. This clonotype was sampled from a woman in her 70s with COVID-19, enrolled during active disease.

The CDR3 DNA reads as TGCGCCAGCAGTGAGTCTGGCGCTAGCCCGAATGAGCAGTTCTTC. Translation gives CASSESGASPNEQFF. The V gene is TRBV10-1, the J gene TRBJ2-1; D is perhaps TRBD2 (5 bases). The CDR3 contains 15 residues. The V gene's germline CDR1 is WNHNN and CDR2 SYGVQD (reference sequence). The germline V and J ends were trimmed by 0 bases and 7 bases, with 13 bases remaining between them.